This TCR beta chain is from a study (dated by TCRdb to the mid-2010s). The library was produced with RT-PCR. The run used an Illumina MiSeq. TCRdb reworked the public reads: Q25 trimming with fastp, MiXCR clone assembly, productive beta chains retained. Every CDR3 protein is listed once, alongside the most common genes and DNA of its rows. The sample table holds approximately 720,000 distinct CDR3 sequences, of which about 14% were seen once. The ten top clones hold 3% to 4.5% of the sample. This clonotype has just a few counts. Its antigen remains undetermined. No much larger clone exists at a distance of one base, and base qualities are not known. V loses 5 bases at its end and J loses 7 bases; junction bases beyond the gene matches: 8. From the germline V gene (reference sequence), CDR1 is DFQATT and CDR2 is SNEGSKA. The CDR3 spans 14 residues, from the cysteine through the phenylalanine. Only CDR3 DNA is held: 42 bases, read in frame from base 1.

This clonotype was sampled from a female donor in good health, serving as a healthy control. The sequence joins TRBV20-1 to TRBJ1-6; TRBD1 aligns with 7 central bases. Sequenced material: memory CD4+ T cells from blood. The DNA reads as follows: TGCAGTGCTCCAAGAGACAGGGAAAATTCACCCCTCCACTTT. This translates into CSAPRDRENSPLHF.